This T cell receptor (beta chain) was sequenced during a study of cytomegalovirus exposure and HLA in healthy donors. Whole-study findings and limits: An analysis that was carried out later associated 17,000 or so TCR beta sequences with HLA alleles at 0.05 false discovery rate.

Comments on this clone: What it binds is not known.

Germline V gene sequence: CDR1 SGHDN, CDR2 FVKESK. The CDR3 has 13 amino acids. Trimming left V 9 bases short and J 1 base short, with 13 bases between. PCR amplification relied on 60 Vbeta primers (plus 13 Jbeta primers). Authors' processing steps: Among the unique TCR beta chains that a later analysis counted, about 81 million in all, roughly 11 million were shared. TCRdb keeps only in-frame clones here, not all; method: immunoSEQ multiplex PCR. That table gives V, J and clone size, and the DNA gave D and trimming. The sample yields fewer than 150,000 clones, 73% seen once. V usage is TRBV14 and J usage is TRBJ2-7; D possibly corresponds to TRBD1 (6 bases). This sequence was found in a human donor in good health. The sample taken for sequencing was PBMCs. The chain's CDR3 is CAREPQGSYEQYF. CDR3 nucleotides: TGTGCCAGAGAACCACAGGGATCCTACGAGCAGTACTTC.